Listed here are 25 T cell receptor beta chains from one sample, sequenced in a study of CD8 T cells in Susac syndrome. The RNA input was about 0.45 to 1 ug, and it was reverse transcribed with random hexamers. TCRdb called the immunoSEQ multiplex PCR reads again in MiXCR, with one record for every CDR3 protein. Found here are 250,000 to 350,000 distinct CDR3 sequences, 70% to 90% of them singletons; the top ten hold over 0.1%. Source material: CD8+ T cells from PBMCs. These TCRs come from a human donor with multiple sclerosis.

The chain couples TRBV6-2 or TRBV6-3 to TRBJ2-1; TRBD1 aligns across 9 bases. In germline, CDR1 is MNHEY, CDR2 SVGEGT. Trimming cost V 3 bases and J 8 bases; bases outside gene matches: 8. The CDR3 has 15 amino acids. The CDR3 coding sequence is TGTGCCAGCAGTTATTTACAGGGGGCTGGAGATGAGCAGTTCTTC. The encoded protein is CASSYLQGAGDEQFF.

The chain joins TRBV5-4 to TRBJ1-5; 9 bases align to TRBD1. The CDR3 loop spans 15 amino acids. V lost 4 bases and J lost 3; bases outside the gene matches: 5. Germline V CDR1 and CDR2: SGHNT, YYREEE (reference sequence). The CDR3 DNA sequence: TGTGCCAGCAGCCCGGACAGGGGAATCAATCAGCCCCAGCATTTT. Protein product: CASSPDRGINQPQHF.

This clonotype was observed a few times. The genes are TRBV27 and TRBJ1-2, with D unresolved. The CDR3 runs 13 residues. CDR1 and CDR2 (germline): MNHEY, SMNVEV (reference sequence). With 2 bases removed from V and 1 base from J, the gap between germline ends came to 5 bases. As DNA, the CDR3 is TGTGCCAGCAGTTTAGACGGTAACTATGGCTACACCTTC. Encoded protein: CASSLDGNYGYTF.

The genes are TRBV7-3 and TRBJ2-7; no clear D. V was trimmed by 4 bases and J by 7 bases, leaving 8 bases between them. The CDR3 has 11 amino acids. From germline, CDR1 is SGHTA and CDR2 FQGTGA. This chain's CDR3 is CASSYPLEQYF. As DNA, the CDR3 is TGTGCCAGCAGCTACCCTTTGGAGCAGTACTTC.

This clonotype was observed a single time. The conserved phenylalanine or tryptophan is not found at the CDR3 terminus, so this likely reflects a read error. The V and J genes are TRBV7-8 and TRBJ2-4, with 9 bases fitting TRBD2. Germline CDR1 SGHVS, CDR2 FQNEAQ. This CDR3 region has 16 residues. With V trimmed by 4 bases and J by 9 bases, 13 bases remained unmatched. Written as DNA, the CDR3 is TGTGCCAGCAGCTGGTTCCGGCGGGAGGGAGCGGGCATTCAGTACTCC. This encodes CASSWFRREGAGIQYS.

This clonotype was found a few times. J is TRBJ2-3 and V is TRBV6-5; possibly TRBD1 for D (5 bases). This CDR3 is 15 amino acids long. With 0 bases removed from V and 6 bases from J, the gap between germline ends came to 13 bases. The germline V gene encodes CDR1 MNHEY and CDR2 SVGAGI. The DNA of the CDR3 is TGTGCCAGCAGTTACTCGATAGGGGTTGCCGATACGCAGTATTTT. This codes for CASSYSIGVADTQYF.

The chain joins TRBV7-2 to TRBJ2-1; D is tentatively TRBD1 or TRBD2 (6 bases each). This CDR3 has 14 amino acids. Trimming shortened V by 5 bases and J by 3 bases, and 11 bases separated the two germline ends. Germline CDR1 is SGHTA and CDR2 is FQGNSA. In nucleotides, the CDR3 is TGTGCCAGCAGCGTAGGGGGGCTCTACAATGAGCAGTTCTTC. This codes for CASSVGGLYNEQFF. Variable domain in full (rest from reference TRBV7-2 and TRBJ2-1): GAGVSQSPSNKVTEKGKDVELRCDPISGHTALYWYRQSLGQGLEFLIYFQGNSAPDKSGLPSDRFSAERTGGSVSTLTIQRTQQEDSAVYLCASSVGGLYNEQFFGPGTRLTVL.

V usage is TRBV5-4 and J usage is TRBJ2-7, with a weak D call TRBD2 (6 bases). Germline loops: CDR1 SGHNT, CDR2 YYREEE (reference sequence). The V end was cut by 2 bases, the J end by 4 bases, with 13 bases between. CDR3 length equals 14 residues. The CDR3 spells CASSFAAGPYEQYF. CDR3 in DNA: TGTGCCAGCAGCTTCGCGGCGGGGCCTTACGAGCAGTACTTC.

The chain has TRBV19 and TRBJ2-1; a possible D gene is TRBD2 (6 bases). This CDR3 has 15 amino acids. Looked up from germline, CDR1 is LNHDA and CDR2 is SQIVND (reference sequence). V lost 6 bases, J lost 0 bases, and 12 bases lay in between. The CDR3 is CASRRREDSYNEQFF. For the CDR3, the DNA is TGTGCCAGTAGAAGGAGGGAGGACTCCTACAATGAGCAGTTCTTC.

This chain connects TRBV12-5 to TRBJ2-7, with D maybe TRBD1 (6 bases). The V end was cut by 6 bases, the J end by 6 bases, with 9 bases between. Germline V CDR1 and CDR2: LGHNT, FRNRAP. This CDR3 spans 11 amino acids. CDR3 DNA sequence: TGTGCTAGTGGCCCAGGGGTCGAGCAGTACTTC. Amino acids: CASGPGVEQYF.

In DNA form, the CDR3 reads TGTGCCAGCAGCTTAGGGACGACCCGTAATGAAAAACTGTTTTTT. Residues: CASSLGTTRNEKLFF. The chain links TRBV7-9 to TRBJ1-4, with D uncertain. The V and J ends lost 1 base and 4 bases respectively, with 10 bases between them. The CDR3 totals 15 residues. Germline V CDR1 and CDR2: SEHNR, FQNEAQ (reference sequence).

The V gene is TRBV7-9, the J gene TRBJ2-1; tentatively, D is TRBD1 (5 bases). Germline values: CDR1 SEHNR, CDR2 FQNEAQ (reference sequence). V lost 3 bases, J lost 6 bases, and 15 bases lay in between. This CDR3 is built from 15 residues. CDR3 coding DNA: TGTGCCAGCAGCTTGCCAGGGCGCGATAGCAATGAGCAGTTCTTC. Translated, it gives CASSLPGRDSNEQFF.

The chain employs TRBV6-4 and TRBJ2-7; maybe TRBD2 (6 bases). Germline V gene sequence: CDR1 MRHNA, CDR2 SNTAGT. The V gene lost 6 bases and the J gene lost 3 bases, with 15 bases spanning the gap. The CDR3 loop spans 14 amino acids. CDR3 DNA sequence: TGTGCCAGCAGAGGAGGGGAGATCGGCTACGAGCAGTACTTC. The encoded protein is CASRGGEIGYEQYF.

This chain links TRBV20-1 with TRBJ1-1; possible D gene TRBD1, 6 bases. The CDR3 is made up of 16 amino acids. Germline assignment: CDR1 DFQATT and CDR2 SNEGSKA (reference sequence). The V and J ends lost 2 bases and 0 bases respectively, with 16 bases between them. CDR3 residues: CSARSPGGALNTEAFF. Here the CDR3 DNA reads TGCAGTGCTAGATCTCCGGGGGGGGCCCTGAACACTGAAGCTTTCTTT.

This clonotype occurred a few times. The chain combines TRBV27 with TRBJ2-7, with 10 bases that match TRBD1. The CDR3 length is 13 residues. CDR1 is MNHEY, CDR2 SMNVEV, per germline (reference sequence). Trimming took 8 bases from V and 4 from J; bases not matched to a gene: 5. Here the CDR3 reads CASWTGGVYEQYF. As DNA, the CDR3 is TGTGCCAGCTGGACAGGGGGTGTGTACGAGCAGTACTTC.

This clonotype was seen a handful of times. This chain links TRBV7-9 with TRBJ2-7, with D uncertain. The germline CDR1 and CDR2 sequences are SEHNR and FQNEAQ (reference sequence). This CDR3 contains 16 residues. Trimming took off 2 bases at V and 4 bases at J, with 18 bases between the two ends. This CDR3 is CASSLRADGTRYEQYF. The CDR3, as DNA: TGTGCCAGCAGCTTACGAGCTGACGGTACCCGATACGAGCAGTACTTC. The entire variable domain, with the rest obtained from reference TRBV7-9 and TRBJ2-7, is as follows: DTGVSQNPRHKITKRGQNVTFRCDPISEHNRLYWYRQTLGQGPEFLTYFQNEAQLEKSRLLSDRFSAERPKGSFSTLEIQRTEQGDSAMYLCASSLRADGTRYEQYFGPGTRLTVT.

The V and J genes are TRBV7-9 and TRBJ1-2, with D possibly being TRBD1 (6 bases). The CDR3 runs to 14 residues. Per germline, CDR1 SEHNR and CDR2 FQNEAQ (reference sequence). V dropped 4 bases and J dropped 6 bases, with 15 bases sitting between them. This chain's CDR3 is CASSSQGGGDGYTF. CDR3 DNA: TGTGCCAGCAGCTCACAGGGAGGCGGCGATGGCTACACCTTC.

The V and J genes are TRBV27 and TRBJ2-1; 13 positions match TRBD2. CDR3 length: 17 residues. The ends lost 8 bases at V and 0 bases at J; junction bases unmatched: 7. Per the germline V gene, CDR1 is MNHEY and CDR2 is SMNVEV (reference sequence). The CDR3 spells CASEGLAGDHSYNEQFF. CDR3 nucleotides: TGTGCCAGCGAAGGACTAGCGGGAGATCACTCCTACAATGAGCAGTTCTTC.

Only a few counts were recorded for this clonotype. The V call is TRBV7-6, the J call TRBJ2-7; 13 nucleotides align to TRBD2. Germline CDR1 is SGHVS and CDR2 is FNYEAQ. The V segment lost 5 bases and the J segment 5 bases; nucleotides outside the gene matches: 9. CDR3 length equals 16 residues. The DNA for the CDR3 is TGTGCCAGCAGCGACACTAGCGGGAGGGGATGGCACGAGCAGTACTTC. Amino acids: CASSDTSGRGWHEQYF.

This clonotype was detected a few times. V is TRBV5-4 and J is TRBJ2-7; 9 nucleotides align to TRBD1. V lost 4 bases to trimming and J lost 5 bases; unmatched junction nucleotides: 13. The CDR3 spans 16 residues. Germline loops: CDR1 SGHNT, CDR2 YYREEE (reference sequence). DNA for the CDR3: TGTGCCAGCAGCCATACACCGGGACAGGGAATGGACGAGCAGTACTTC. Translated, it gives CASSHTPGQGMDEQYF.

This clonotype came up a few times. The chain combines TRBV7-9 with TRBJ2-7, with D perhaps matching TRBD1 (6 bases). Germline CDR1 and CDR2: SEHNR and FQNEAQ (reference sequence). The V and J ends lost 5 bases and 6 bases respectively, with 14 bases between them. CDR3 length equals 13 residues. DNA for the CDR3: TGTGCCAGCAGCCACCCAGGGGCGTCCGAGCAGTACTTC. Translation: CASSHPGASEQYF.

V usage is TRBV30 and J usage is TRBJ1-1; TRBD1 matches at 11 bases. J lost 4 bases, V lost 4 bases, and 11 bases had no gene match. This CDR3 is 16 amino acids long. Germline assignment: CDR1 GTSNPN and CDR2 SVGIG (reference sequence). The CDR3 DNA reads TGTGCCTGGAACCCCGGGACAGGGGGTTCGAGCACTGAAGCTTTCTTT. Translating gives CAWNPGTGGSSTEAFF.

J is TRBJ2-1 and V is TRBV9; D possibly matches TRBD1 or TRBD2 (6 bases each). CDR1 and CDR2 (germline): SGDLS, YYNGEE. This CDR3 is 13 amino acids long. V lost 3 bases and J lost 8, with 12 bases in between. The CDR3, as DNA: TGTGCCAGCAGCGAGGGGGGAATCCATGAGCAGTTCTTC. Its protein product is CASSEGGIHEQFF. The full variable domain, rest sourced from reference TRBV9 and TRBJ2-1, is DSGVTQTPKHLITATGQRVTLRCSPRSGDLSVYWYQQSLDQGLQFLIQYYNGEERAKGNILERFSAQQFPDLHSELNLSSLELGDSALYFCASSEGGIHEQFFGPGTRLTVL.

V usage is TRBV9 and J usage is TRBJ2-7; 10 nucleotides line up with TRBD1. The J segment lost 2 bases and the V segment lost 3 bases, leaving 2 bases of the junction unmatched. The V gene's germline CDR1 is SGDLS and CDR2 YYNGEE. The CDR3 runs 14 residues. The CDR3 nucleotides read TGTGCCAGCAGCGCGACAGGGGGCCCCTACGAGCAGTACTTC. It yields the protein CASSATGGPYEQYF.

CDR3 region: CASSLTAVLAGRKNEQFF. In DNA, the CDR3 is TGTGCCAGCAGCTTGACTGCGGTGCTAGCGGGAAGGAAGAATGAGCAGTTCTTC. This chain links TRBV5-4 with TRBJ2-1, with 9 positions matching TRBD2. Germline values: CDR1 SGHNT, CDR2 YYREEE (reference sequence). The CDR3 runs to 18 residues. J was trimmed by 7 bases and V by 1 base; bases with no gene match: 15. The variable domain in full, with the rest retrieved from reference TRBV5-4 and TRBJ2-1, is ETGVTQSPTHLIKTRGQQVTLRCSSQSGHNTVSWYQQALGQGPQFIFQYYREEENGRGNFPPRFSGLQFPNYSSELNVNALELDDSALYLCASSLTAVLAGRKNEQFFGPGTRLTVL.